This entry features one T cell receptor beta chain sequence. Its antigen is unidentified. A much bigger clone sits one base away, suggesting this may be a read error. Germline-derived CDR1 and CDR2 are SGHTA and FQGNSA. This CDR3 has 15 amino acids. Trimming cost V 4 bases and J 0 bases, with 11 bases left between them. This specimen belongs to a study of T cell repertoires in cytomegalovirus infection. Whole-study context: Shared public TCR beta signatures pointed to both CMV infection and a matching HLA type. Points from the study as a whole: Dominating the ex vivo response were TCR beta clonotypes that were CMV-specific and HLA-C-restricted.

TCRdb independently ran MiXCR on the reads; one entry per CDR3 protein. The data show 250,000 to 300,000 distinct CDR3 sequences, with approximately 9% seen just once and less than 15% held by the top ten. This TCR was recovered from a human donor in good health (CMV status not recorded). Some clones in this sample may be carry-over from other donors' samples. J is TRBJ2-3 and V is TRBV7-2; D is unresolved. The sample was PBMCs. The CDR3 loop is CASSSVLSSTDTQYF. CDR3 DNA: TGTGCCAGCAGCTCAGTCTTGTCTAGCACAGATACGCAGTATTTT.